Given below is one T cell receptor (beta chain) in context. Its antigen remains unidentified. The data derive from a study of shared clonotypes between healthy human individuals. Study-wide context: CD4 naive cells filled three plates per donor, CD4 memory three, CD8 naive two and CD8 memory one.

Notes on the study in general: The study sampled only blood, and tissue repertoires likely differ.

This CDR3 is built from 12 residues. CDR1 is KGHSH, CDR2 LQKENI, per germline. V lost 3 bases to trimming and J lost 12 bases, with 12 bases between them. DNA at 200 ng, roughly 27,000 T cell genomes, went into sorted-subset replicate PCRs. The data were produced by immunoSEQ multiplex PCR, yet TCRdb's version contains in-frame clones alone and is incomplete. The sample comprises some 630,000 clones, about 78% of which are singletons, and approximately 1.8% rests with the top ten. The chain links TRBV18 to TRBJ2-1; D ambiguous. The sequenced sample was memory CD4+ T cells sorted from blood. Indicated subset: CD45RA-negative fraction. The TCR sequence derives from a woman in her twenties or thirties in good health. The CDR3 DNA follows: TGTGCCAGCTCACCTGCCGGAACTTTGCAGTTCTTC. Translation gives CASSPAGTLQFF. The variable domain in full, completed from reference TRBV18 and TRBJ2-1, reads NAGVMQNPRHLVRRRGQEARLRCSPMKGHSHVYWYRQLPEEGLKFMVYLQKENIIDESGMPKERFSAEFPKEGPSILRIQQVVRGDSAAYFCASSPAGTLQFFGPGTRLTVL.